The clone carrying this T cell receptor beta chain was seen many times. The target antigen is unknown. This sample is part of a study of T cells in Graves' hyperthyroidism and ophthalmopathy. Study findings and constraints: Within blood appeared most thyroid clonotypes that had expanded above 0.001.

Graves' hyperthyroidism qualified as stable when ophthalmopathy did not progress within 18 months. RNA transcripts were the template for amplifying TCR beta CDR3 regions. First-round RT-PCR with HTBI primers amplified the TCR CDR3 region. TCRdb used MiXCR to reprocess the multiplex PCR reads, holding one entry per CDR3 protein. The sample shows 500,000 to 600,000 distinct CDR3 sequences, about 43% of them seen only once. J lost 4 bases, V lost 0 bases, and 1 base had no gene match. CDR3 length: 14 amino acids. Germline CDR1 is SGDLS and CDR2 is YYNGEE. The receptor was isolated from a woman aged 18 to 35 with Graves' hyperthyroidism. The chain has TRBV9 and TRBJ2-7; TRBD1 matches 10 bases. The sequenced sample consisted of peripheral blood or thyroid tissue (not recorded which). Here the CDR3 reads CASSVGQGAYEQYF. The CDR3 DNA sequence: TGTGCCAGCAGCGTAGGACAGGGGGCATACGAGCAGTACTTC.